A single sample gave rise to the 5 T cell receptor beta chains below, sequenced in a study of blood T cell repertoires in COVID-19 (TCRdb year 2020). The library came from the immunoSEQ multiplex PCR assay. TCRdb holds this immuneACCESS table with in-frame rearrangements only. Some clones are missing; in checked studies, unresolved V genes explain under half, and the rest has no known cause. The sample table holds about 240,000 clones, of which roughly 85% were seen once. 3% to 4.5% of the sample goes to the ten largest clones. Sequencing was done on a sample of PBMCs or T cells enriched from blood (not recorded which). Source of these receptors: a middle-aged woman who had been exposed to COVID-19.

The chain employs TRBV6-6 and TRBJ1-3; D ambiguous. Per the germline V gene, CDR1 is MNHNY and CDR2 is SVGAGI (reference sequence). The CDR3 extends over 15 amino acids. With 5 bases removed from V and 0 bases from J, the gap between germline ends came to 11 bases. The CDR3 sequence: CASSPPASSGNTIYF. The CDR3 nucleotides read TGTGCCAGCAGTCCTCCAGCGAGCTCTGGAAACACCATATATTTT.

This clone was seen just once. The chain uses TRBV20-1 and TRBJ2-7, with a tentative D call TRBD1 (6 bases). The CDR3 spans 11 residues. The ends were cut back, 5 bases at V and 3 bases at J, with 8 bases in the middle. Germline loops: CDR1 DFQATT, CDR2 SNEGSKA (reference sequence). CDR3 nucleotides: TGCAGTGCTTGGGACAACTACGAGCAGTACTTC. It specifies CSAWDNYEQYF.

CDR3 nucleotide sequence: TGTGCCAGCAGCTTAAACGGGCCAGGGGACACCGGGGAGCTGTTTTTT. As protein: CASSLNGPGDTGELFF. The V gene is TRBV7-3, the J gene TRBJ2-2; a possible D gene is TRBD1 (6 bases). CDR1 and CDR2 from the germline V gene are SGHTA and FQGTGA. The germline V and J ends were trimmed by 1 base and 3 bases, with 12 bases remaining between them. CDR3 size: 16 residues. The full variable domain, its missing parts supplied by reference TRBV7-3 and TRBJ2-2, is GAGVSQTPSNKVTEKGKYVELRCDPISGHTALYWYRQSLGQGPEFLIYFQGTGAADDSGLPNDRFFAVRPEGSVSTLKIQRTERGDSAVYLCASSLNGPGDTGELFFGEGSRLTVL.

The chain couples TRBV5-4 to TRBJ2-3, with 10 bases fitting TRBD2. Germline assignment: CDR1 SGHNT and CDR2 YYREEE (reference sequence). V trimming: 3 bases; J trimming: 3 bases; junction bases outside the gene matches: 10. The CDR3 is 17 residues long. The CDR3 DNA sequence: TGTGCCAGCAGCTGGAGAGCGGGGGGGCTAGAGACAGATACGCAGTATTTT. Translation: CASSWRAGGLETDTQYF.

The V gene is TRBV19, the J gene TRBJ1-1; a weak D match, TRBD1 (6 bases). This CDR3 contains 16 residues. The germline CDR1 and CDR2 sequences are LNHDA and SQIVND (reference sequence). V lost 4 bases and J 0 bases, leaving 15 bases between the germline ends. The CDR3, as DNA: TGTGCCAGTAGTAACGATCGACAGGTTTTGAACACTGAAGCTTTCTTT. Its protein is CASSNDRQVLNTEAFF.